The rows below give T cell receptor beta chains drawn from one sample of a study of shared T cell receptors in the human thymus. The table came from immunoSEQ multiplex PCR; TCRdb's copy has only in-frame clones and leaves some out. This sample has about 660,000 clones; roughly 90% occur once, and the top ten carry 0.01%. These records were also assigned to another study, of human thymus T cells.

The sequenced material came from thymocytes. The receptors stem from a boy in the first two years of life with a congenital heart defect. The CDR3 runs from the conserved cysteine through the conserved F or W. The order of the fields is J gene, V gene, clone size, D gene, CDR3 protein, CDR3 DNA. A D gene is named only where the DNA matches it firmly. A row's size may be missing; if present it is once, few, many or a size class.

J gene: TRBJ2-7; V gene: TRBV14; clone size: few; D gene: TRBD2; CDR3 protein: CASSQEGRAGVYEQYF; CDR3 DNA: TGTGCCAGCAGCCAAGAGGGGCGAGCGGGAGTCTACGAGCAGTACTTC
J gene: TRBJ1-3; V gene: TRBV5-6; clone size: .; D gene: TRBD1; CDR3 protein: CASSLSTQGSSGNTIYF; CDR3 DNA: TGTGCCAGCAGCTTGTCTACACAGGGGAGCTCTGGAAACACCATATATTTT
J gene: TRBJ1-5; V gene: TRBV1; clone size: once; D gene: .; CDR3 protein: CTSGQSHRSNQPQHF; CDR3 DNA: TGCACCAGCGGGCAGTCCCACAGGTCCAATCAGCCCCAGCATTTT
J gene: TRBJ2-7; V gene: TRBV4-1; clone size: .; D gene: .; CDR3 protein: CASSPSTQAPYEQYF; CDR3 DNA: TGCGCCAGCAGCCCCTCTACTCAGGCCCCCTACGAGCAGTACTTC
J gene: TRBJ2-3; V gene: TRBV11-2; clone size: .; D gene: .; CDR3 protein: CASSSEGRADTQYF; CDR3 DNA: TGTGCCAGCAGCTCGGAGGGGCGGGCAGATACGCAGTATTTT
J gene: TRBJ2-7; V gene: TRBV6-5; clone size: few; D gene: TRBD2; CDR3 protein: CASRPASGSSYEQYF; CDR3 DNA: TGTGCCAGCAGACCAGCTAGCGGGAGCTCCTACGAGCAGTACTTC
J gene: TRBJ2-3; V gene: TRBV6-6; clone size: .; D gene: TRBD2; CDR3 protein: CASRSPDQRDYDTQYF; CDR3 DNA: TGTGCCAGCAGATCTCCGGACCAGCGGGATTATGATACGCAGTATTTT
J gene: TRBJ1-6; V gene: TRBV4-3; clone size: .; D gene: TRBD1; CDR3 protein: CASSQDTGGGSPLHF; CDR3 DNA: TGCGCCAGCAGCCAAGACACAGGGGGAGGTTCACCCCTCCACTTT
J gene: TRBJ2-7; V gene: TRBV27; clone size: .; D gene: TRBD2; CDR3 protein: CASGPAGAVLKQYF; CDR3 DNA: TGTGCCAGCGGTCCAGCGGGAGCCGTGCTCAAGCAGTACTTC
J gene: TRBJ2-1; V gene: TRBV19; clone size: .; D gene: .; CDR3 protein: CASSIGVGGKDNEQFF; CDR3 DNA: TGTGCCAGTAGTATTGGAGTTGGCGGGAAAGACAATGAGCAGTTCTTC
J gene: TRBJ1-2; V gene: TRBV28; clone size: .; D gene: .; CDR3 protein: CASSPPQQGDSYGYTF; CDR3 DNA: TGTGCCAGCAGTCCCCCTCAACAAGGAGACTCCTATGGCTACACCTTC
J gene: TRBJ2-4; V gene: TRBV28; clone size: .; D gene: .; CDR3 protein: CAIRRTASTSRNIQYF; CDR3 DNA: TGTGCCATCCGACGGACAGCATCGACGTCTAGAAACATTCAGTACTTC
J gene: TRBJ1-2; V gene: TRBV5-8; clone size: .; D gene: TRBD1; CDR3 protein: CASSYPGRQGKFKHGYTF; CDR3 DNA: TGTGCCAGCAGTTACCCGGGGCGACAGGGGAAATTTAAACATGGCTACACCTTC
J gene: TRBJ1-2; V gene: TRBV7-9; clone size: .; D gene: .; CDR3 protein: CASSLGQGLSYGYTF; CDR3 DNA: TGTGCCAGCAGCTTAGGTCAGGGTCTATCCTATGGCTACACCTTC
J gene: TRBJ2-7; V gene: TRBV2; clone size: .; D gene: TRBD2; CDR3 protein: CASTSFGGSYEQYF; CDR3 DNA: TGTGCCAGCACTTCGTTCGGCGGGAGCTACGAGCAGTACTTC
J gene: TRBJ2-7; V gene: TRBV2; clone size: few; D gene: TRBD1; CDR3 protein: CASSSDRVLSEQYF; CDR3 DNA: TGTGCCAGCAGTTCGGACAGGGTACTATCGGAGCAGTACTTC
J gene: TRBJ1-1; V gene: TRBV11-2; clone size: .; D gene: .; CDR3 protein: CASSLLGGTEAFF; CDR3 DNA: TGTGCCAGCAGCTTACTAGGCGGCACTGAAGCTTTCTTT
J gene: TRBJ2-7; V gene: TRBV29-1; clone size: .; D gene: TRBD2; CDR3 protein: CSVEYPSGRGDEQYF; CDR3 DNA: TGCAGCGTTGAGTATCCTAGCGGGAGAGGCGACGAGCAGTACTTC
J gene: TRBJ2-2; V gene: TRBV7-6; clone size: .; D gene: .; CDR3 protein: CASSLFPRRLTPGELFF; CDR3 DNA: TGTGCCAGCAGCTTATTCCCCCGACGGCTGACTCCCGGGGAGCTGTTTTTT
J gene: TRBJ2-7; V gene: TRBV6-1; clone size: .; D gene: TRBD1; CDR3 protein: CATRPGQVSYEQYF; CDR3 DNA: TGTGCCACCAGACCGGGACAGGTATCCTACGAGCAGTACTTC
J gene: TRBJ2-3; V gene: TRBV9; clone size: .; D gene: .; CDR3 protein: CASSVEAGIGADTQYF; CDR3 DNA: TGTGCCAGCAGCGTAGAGGCCGGGATTGGTGCAGATACGCAGTATTTT
J gene: TRBJ1-2; V gene: TRBV29-1; clone size: .; D gene: .; CDR3 protein: CSVDDQPSGPHSSYGYTF; CDR3 DNA: TGCAGCGTTGATGACCAGCCCTCAGGCCCGCATTCCAGCTATGGCTACACCTTC
J gene: TRBJ2-3; V gene: TRBV30; clone size: .; D gene: .; CDR3 protein: CAWSVRHSPRGTQYF; CDR3 DNA: TGTGCCTGGAGTGTACGGCACAGCCCCAGGGGTACGCAGTATTTT
J gene: TRBJ1-2; V gene: TRBV27; clone size: .; D gene: TRBD1; CDR3 protein: CASGSGQGALGPGYTF; CDR3 DNA: TGTGCCAGCGGGTCGGGACAGGGGGCGCTTGGGCCTGGCTACACCTTC
J gene: TRBJ2-3; V gene: TRBV7-9; clone size: .; D gene: TRBD2; CDR3 protein: CASSSRPLIAGVTDTQYF; CDR3 DNA: TGTGCCAGCAGCTCCCGCCCCCTAATAGCGGGAGTCACAGATACGCAGTATTTT
J gene: TRBJ1-2; V gene: TRBV28; clone size: once; D gene: .; CDR3 protein: CASSFFEGPGYTF; CDR3 DNA: TGTGCCAGCAGTTTTTTTGAGGGCCCTGGCTACACCTTC
J gene: TRBJ1-3; V gene: TRBV28; clone size: .; D gene: .; CDR3 protein: CASSFGANGNTIYF; CDR3 DNA: TGTGCCAGCAGTTTTGGGGCTAATGGAAACACCATATATTTT
J gene: TRBJ2-7; V gene: TRBV14; clone size: .; D gene: TRBD2; CDR3 protein: CASSHTSGTFYEQYF; CDR3 DNA: TGTGCCAGCAGCCACACTAGCGGGACCTTTTACGAGCAGTACTTC
J gene: TRBJ2-3; V gene: TRBV12-5; clone size: .; D gene: TRBD2; CDR3 protein: CASGLTREGSTDTQYF; CDR3 DNA: TGTGCTAGTGGTTTGACGCGGGAGGGGAGCACAGATACGCAGTATTTT
J gene: TRBJ2-7; V gene: TRBV7-6; clone size: once; D gene: TRBD1; CDR3 protein: CASSPQGSYYEQYF; CDR3 DNA: TGTGCCAGCAGTCCACAGGGGTCTTACTACGAGCAGTACTTC
J gene: TRBJ1-2; V gene: TRBV12-5; clone size: .; D gene: .; CDR3 protein: CASGLQPLGYTF; CDR3 DNA: TGTGCTAGTGGTTTACAGCCTCTAGGCTACACCTTC
J gene: TRBJ2-2; V gene: TRBV4-1; clone size: .; D gene: TRBD2; CDR3 protein: CASSLGTRPNTGELFF; CDR3 DNA: TGCGCCAGCAGCCTTGGGACTAGACCGAACACCGGGGAGCTGTTTTTT
J gene: TRBJ2-3; V gene: TRBV28; clone size: .; D gene: TRBD2; CDR3 protein: CASSPGPGTSGIGTQYF; CDR3 DNA: TGTGCCAGCAGTCCAGGCCCCGGGACTAGCGGGATAGGCACGCAGTATTTT
J gene: TRBJ2-1; V gene: TRBV11-3; clone size: .; D gene: .; CDR3 protein: CASSLDGGEQFF; CDR3 DNA: TGTGCCAGCAGCTTAGACGGAGGAGAGCAGTTCTTC
J gene: TRBJ2-1; V gene: TRBV19; clone size: .; D gene: .; CDR3 protein: CASSMSGGELPYNEQFF; CDR3 DNA: TGTGCCAGTAGTATGTCTGGGGGCGAGCTTCCCTACAATGAGCAGTTCTTC
J gene: TRBJ2-3; V gene: TRBV29-1; clone size: .; D gene: .; CDR3 protein: CSAGGQGLPVLDTQYF; CDR3 DNA: TGCAGCGCCGGTGGTCAGGGACTCCCCGTTTTAGATACGCAGTATTTT
J gene: TRBJ2-3; V gene: TRBV28; clone size: .; D gene: .; CDR3 protein: CASSLREGTDTQYF; CDR3 DNA: TGTGCCAGCAGTTTGAGGGAGGGCACAGATACGCAGTATTTT
J gene: TRBJ2-7; V gene: TRBV4-1; clone size: .; D gene: .; CDR3 protein: CASSQISPPGGPEQYF; CDR3 DNA: TGCGCCAGCAGCCAAATTAGCCCCCCAGGGGGGCCCGAGCAGTACTTC
J gene: TRBJ2-1; V gene: TRBV11-3; clone size: .; D gene: .; CDR3 protein: CASSRGTNEQFF; CDR3 DNA: TGTGCCAGCAGCCGGGGGACTAATGAGCAGTTCTTC
J gene: TRBJ2-7; V gene: TRBV19; clone size: once; D gene: TRBD1; CDR3 protein: CASSPRTGECEQYF; CDR3 DNA: TGTGCCAGTAGTCCCCGGACAGGGGAGTGCGAGCAGTACTTC
J gene: TRBJ2-7; V gene: TRBV10-1; clone size: .; D gene: .; CDR3 protein: CASSEPGSENYEQYF; CDR3 DNA: TGCGCCAGCAGTGAGCCCGGTAGCGAGAACTACGAGCAGTACTTC
J gene: TRBJ2-7; V gene: TRBV5-1; clone size: .; D gene: .; CDR3 protein: CASSHKPKGGERIYEQYF; CDR3 DNA: TGCGCCAGCAGCCATAAACCCAAAGGGGGGGAGAGGATCTACGAGCAGTACTTC
J gene: TRBJ1-1; V gene: TRBV7-2; clone size: .; D gene: .; CDR3 protein: CASSHPGHPRMNTEAFF; CDR3 DNA: TGTGCCAGCAGCCATCCGGGACACCCTCGCATGAACACTGAAGCTTTCTTT
J gene: TRBJ1-1; V gene: TRBV29-1; clone size: .; D gene: .; CDR3 protein: CSVEEQMNTEAFF; CDR3 DNA: TGCAGCGTTGAAGAACAGATGAACACTGAAGCTTTCTTT
J gene: TRBJ2-7; V gene: TRBV5-4; clone size: .; D gene: TRBD2; CDR3 protein: CASSPGLAGSREQYF; CDR3 DNA: TGTGCCAGCAGCCCGGGACTAGCGGGGTCCCGGGAGCAGTACTTC
J gene: TRBJ1-5; V gene: TRBV2; clone size: .; D gene: TRBD1; CDR3 protein: CASSNKWTIDRVNQPQHF; CDR3 DNA: TGTGCCAGCAGCAACAAGTGGACTATTGACAGGGTCAATCAGCCCCAGCATTTT
J gene: TRBJ2-7; V gene: TRBV27; clone size: .; D gene: .; CDR3 protein: CASIPGGEDEQYF; CDR3 DNA: TGTGCCAGCATCCCGGGGGGCGAGGACGAGCAGTACTTC
J gene: TRBJ2-5; V gene: TRBV29-1; clone size: .; D gene: .; CDR3 protein: CSVDPSQETQYF; CDR3 DNA: TGCAGCGTTGACCCCAGCCAAGAGACCCAGTACTTC
J gene: TRBJ1-4; V gene: TRBV5-1; clone size: .; D gene: .; CDR3 protein: CASSLFELQYEKLFF; CDR3 DNA: TGCGCCAGCAGCTTGTTTGAGTTACAGTATGAAAAACTGTTTTTT
J gene: TRBJ2-5; V gene: TRBV7-9; clone size: once; D gene: TRBD2; CDR3 protein: CASSFETSGDVETQYF; CDR3 DNA: TGTGCCAGCAGCTTTGAGACTAGCGGCGACGTCGAGACCCAGTACTTC
J gene: TRBJ2-7; V gene: TRBV18; clone size: .; D gene: TRBD1; CDR3 protein: CASSPQPDRGPYEQYF; CDR3 DNA: TGTGCCAGCTCACCCCAACCGGACAGGGGGCCGTACGAGCAGTACTTC
J gene: TRBJ2-6; V gene: TRBV18; clone size: once; D gene: TRBD2; CDR3 protein: CASSPRGGLGANVLTF; CDR3 DNA: TGTGCCAGCTCACCGCGCGGGGGGCTGGGGGCCAACGTCCTGACTTTC
J gene: TRBJ2-1; V gene: TRBV10-3; clone size: .; D gene: .; CDR3 protein: CAISEGGGPSYNEQFF; CDR3 DNA: TGTGCCATCAGTGAGGGAGGCGGGCCCTCCTACAATGAGCAGTTCTTC
J gene: TRBJ2-3; V gene: TRBV15; clone size: .; D gene: .; CDR3 protein: CATSREKAGSDTQYF; CDR3 DNA: TGTGCCACCAGCAGAGAAAAGGCGGGGTCAGATACGCAGTATTTT